The 25 T cell receptor beta chains listed next were all sequenced from one sample in a study of cytomegalovirus exposure and HLA in healthy donors. The assay was immunoSEQ multiplex PCR, and TCRdb's table has in-frame clones only and misses some. Of about 240,000 clones listed, roughly 86% were seen once; the top ten hold roughly 1.2%. Input material: PBMCs. The receptors here all came from a woman younger than 45 in good health and CMV-seropositive.

The chain carries TRBV5-1 and TRBJ2-1, with TRBD2 identical over 9 bases. V trimming: 3 bases; J trimming: 5 bases; junction bases outside the gene matches: 3. The CDR3 loop spans 14 amino acids. Germline CDR1 reads SGHRS; CDR2 reads YFSETQ. The CDR3 DNA is TGCGCCAGCAGCTCCCGGACTAGCGACAATGAGCAGTTCTTC. Its translation is CASSSRTSDNEQFF.

V gene TRBV11-2 combines with J gene TRBJ2-3; D perhaps matches TRBD1 (5 bases). This CDR3 has 17 residues. The V gene lost 0 bases and the J gene lost 4 bases, with 17 bases spanning the gap. CDR1 is SGHAT, CDR2 FQNNGV, per germline. The CDR3 DNA sequence: TGTGCCAGCAGCTTAGACGGCCTGGGGCCCGGCGCAGATACGCAGTATTTT. Residues: CASSLDGLGPGADTQYF. The whole variable domain, filled in from reference TRBV11-2 and TRBJ2-3, reads EAGVAQSPRYKIIEKRQSVAFWCNPISGHATLYWYQQILGQGPKLLIQFQNNGVVDDSQLPKDRFSAERLKGVDSTLKIQPAKLEDSAVYLCASSLDGLGPGADTQYFGPGTRLTVL.

This rearrangement joins TRBV13 to TRBJ1-4; D is possibly TRBD1 (6 bases). Germline assignment: CDR1 PRHDT and CDR2 FYEKMQ (reference sequence). CDR3 length: 14 residues. Trimming shortened V by 3 bases and J by 6 bases, and 11 bases separated the two germline ends. The CDR3 nucleotides read TGTGCCAGCAGCTTCGGACAGATGTATGAAAAACTGTTTTTT. Protein sequence: CASSFGQMYEKLFF.

The chain uses TRBV29-1 and TRBJ1-1; D remains ambiguous. The length of the CDR3 is 13 residues. Germline V gene lookup returns CDR1 SQVTM and CDR2 ANQGSEA. The ends were cut back, 4 bases at V and 2 bases at J, with 11 bases in the middle. CDR3 nucleotides: TGCAGCGTTGGGGAGTGGGGTAACACTGAAGCTTTCTTT. Translation gives CSVGEWGNTEAFF.

This chain links TRBV19 with TRBJ1-5, with a weak D call TRBD1 (5 bases). V lost 6 bases to trimming and J lost 8 bases, with 17 bases between them. The V gene's germline CDR1 is LNHDA and CDR2 SQIVND (reference sequence). CDR3 length: 14 residues. Here the CDR3 DNA reads TGTGCCAGTAGCCAACAGGACCCTATAGAGCCCCAGCATTTT. Translated: CASSQQDPIEPQHF. Supplemented by reference TRBV19 and TRBJ1-5, the full variable domain reads DGGITQSPKYLFRKEGQNVTLSCEQNLNHDAMYWYRQDPGQGLRLIYYSQIVNDFQKGDIAEGYSVSREKKESFPLTVTSAQKNPTAFYLCASSQQDPIEPQHFGDGTRLSIL.

CDR3 sequence: CATSRQRQVVSGNTIYF. In DNA form, the CDR3 reads TGTGCCACCAGCAGGCAAAGACAGGTCGTCTCTGGAAACACCATATATTTT. The V and J genes are TRBV15 and TRBJ1-3; weak D call: TRBD1 (6 bases). Trimming shortened V by 3 bases and J by 0 bases, and 15 bases separated the two germline ends. This CDR3 contains 17 residues. CDR1 and CDR2 (germline): LNHNV, YYDKDF (reference sequence).

This chain joins TRBV28 and TRBJ2-1; tentative D call: TRBD2 (6 bases). The CDR3 is 14 amino acids. Germline lookup yields CDR1 MDHEN and CDR2 SYDVKM. V shed 2 bases and J shed 8 bases, with 13 bases lying between them. CDR3 sequence reads: CASSLRGRYDEQFF. The DNA for the CDR3 is TGTGCCAGCAGTTTAAGAGGGAGGTACGATGAGCAGTTCTTC.

The table lists this clone with a count of one. V and J are TRBV21-1 and TRBJ1-1; the tabulated D call, TRBD1, remains unverified against the DNA. TRBV21-1 has pseudogene status. CDR3 length equals 12 residues. The CDR3 nucleotides are TGTGCCAGCAGCGCCCTAACAGGGGACGCTTTCTTT. This gives the protein CASSALTGDAFF.

This clone has a count of ten or more. The chain links TRBV2 to TRBJ2-1; 8 bases fit TRBD2. The J segment lost 6 bases and the V segment lost 8 bases, leaving 6 bases of the junction unmatched. Germline-derived CDR1 and CDR2 are SNHLY and FYNNEI. The CDR3 has 13 residues. DNA of the CDR3: TGTGCCAGCGTCTCCGGGACTAGCAATGAGCAGTTCTTC. It codes for CASVSGTSNEQFF.

The rearrangement links TRBV7-7 to TRBJ2-3; TRBD2 matches 13 bases. The junction had 12 bases not matched to a gene; V was cut back by 6 bases and J by 0 bases. The CDR3 sequence is 19 residues long. Germline V gene lookup returns CDR1 SSHAT and CDR2 FNYEAQ (reference sequence). The CDR3 is CASSRGMTSGRWSTDTQYF. The CDR3 DNA follows: TGTGCCAGCAGTCGAGGGATGACTAGCGGGAGGTGGAGCACAGATACGCAGTATTTT. The whole variable domain, remainder taken from reference TRBV7-7 and TRBJ2-3, is GAGVSQSPRYKVTKRGQDVTLRCDPISSHATLYWYQQALGQGPEFLTYFNYEAQPDKSGLPSDRFSAERPEGSISTLTIQRTEQRDSAMYRCASSRGMTSGRWSTDTQYFGPGTRLTVL.

This clone appeared a single time. The rearrangement links TRBV11-3 to TRBJ2-6; perhaps TRBD1 as D (5 bases). The CDR3 spans 16 residues. The germline V gene encodes CDR1 SGHNT and CDR2 YENEEA. The V gene lost 6 bases and the J gene lost 0 bases, with 12 bases spanning the gap. This CDR3 is CASRRTRTSGANVLTF. DNA for the CDR3: TGTGCCAGCAGGCGGACAAGGACCTCTGGGGCCAACGTCCTGACTTTC.

V gene TRBV19 combines with J gene TRBJ2-7, with 8 bases identical to TRBD1. The CDR3 runs 13 residues. The germline V gene has CDR1 LNHDA and CDR2 SQIVND (reference sequence). V shed 4 bases, J shed 1 base, and the junction held 0 bases outside the gene matches. Here the CDR3 DNA reads TGTGCCAGTAGTAACAGGGGGTCCTACGAGCAGTACTTC. Protein sequence: CASSNRGSYEQYF.

The chain joins TRBV30 to TRBJ1-1; D may be TRBD1 (6 bases). The ends were cut back, 3 bases at V and 3 bases at J, with 20 bases in the middle. This CDR3 region has 16 residues. The germline CDR1 and CDR2 sequences are GTSNPN and SVGIG (reference sequence). The CDR3, as DNA: TGTGCCTGGAGATTGAGGGGGGGCATGGGGGACACTGAAGCTTTCTTT. Amino acids: CAWRLRGGMGDTEAFF.

CDR3 residues: CASSRIRAGGKGEQFF. CDR3 in DNA: TGTGCCAGCAGCCGTATAAGGGCGGGAGGGAAGGGTGAGCAGTTCTTC. The chain uses TRBV7-3 and TRBJ2-1, with TRBD2 matching 9 bases. V shed 5 bases, J shed 9 bases, and the junction held 14 bases outside the gene matches. Looked up from germline, CDR1 is SGHTA and CDR2 is FQGTGA. This CDR3 is 16 amino acids long. Based on the CDR3 plus reference TRBV7-3 and TRBJ2-1, the full variable domain is GAGVSQTPSNKVTEKGKYVELRCDPISGHTALYWYRQSLGQGPEFLIYFQGTGAADDSGLPNDRFFAVRPEGSVSTLKIQRTERGDSAVYLCASSRIRAGGKGEQFFGPGTRLTVL.

A single count supports this clone. The genes are TRBV30 and TRBJ2-2, with 9 bases that match TRBD1. The CDR3 has 14 residues. With 8 bases clipped from V and 4 bases from J, the junction kept 8 bases outside the gene matches. CDR1 is GTSNPN and CDR2 is SVGIG in the germline V gene (reference sequence). CDR3 residues: CARRDRVVTGELFF. The CDR3, as DNA: TGTGCCCGACGGGACAGGGTTGTCACCGGGGAGCTGTTTTTT. Full variable domain (missing parts from reference TRBV30 and TRBJ2-2): SQTIHQWPATLVQPVGSPLSLECTVEGTSNPNLYWYRQAAGRGLQLLFYSVGIGQISSEVPQNLSASRPQDRQFILSSKKLLLSDSGFYLCARRDRVVTGELFFGEGSRLTVL.

The V call is TRBV29-1, the J call TRBJ2-7, with D perhaps TRBD2 (5 bases). This CDR3 contains 13 residues. The germline V and J ends were trimmed by 2 bases and 1 base, with 9 bases remaining between them. The germline V gene encodes CDR1 SQVTM and CDR2 ANQGSEA. This chain's CDR3 is CSVELRRSYEQYF. DNA of the CDR3: TGCAGCGTTGAACTCCGGAGGTCCTACGAGCAGTACTTC.

The V and J genes are TRBV27 and TRBJ1-2; D might be TRBD1 (5 bases). In germline, CDR1 is MNHEY, CDR2 SMNVEV (reference sequence). Between the trimmed V and J ends, which lost 2 bases and 8 bases, there was a span of 24 bases. The CDR3 sequence is 17 residues long. CDR3: CASSLSLDSLLLWGYTF. CDR3 nucleotides: TGTGCCAGCAGTTTAAGCCTCGACAGCCTATTATTGTGGGGCTACACCTTC.

This chain uses TRBV27 with TRBJ1-2, with 7 positions matching TRBD1. The CDR3 totals 14 residues. Trimming took 7 bases from V and 4 from J; bases not matched to a gene: 9. Germline V gives CDR1 MNHEY, CDR2 SMNVEV (reference sequence). The CDR3 protein is CASTGTASGYGYTF. Here the CDR3 DNA reads TGTGCCAGCACCGGGACAGCCTCCGGCTATGGCTACACCTTC.

The J gene is TRBJ2-7, the V gene TRBV4-1; unclear D gene. V lost 4 bases and J 2 bases, leaving 15 bases between the germline ends. Germline V gene sequence: CDR1 MGHRA, CDR2 YSYEKL. CDR3 length: 15 residues. The CDR3 spells CASSREANPTYEQYF. CDR3 nucleotide sequence: TGCGCCAGCAGCCGCGAGGCCAACCCTACCTACGAGCAGTACTTC.

The chain has TRBV28 and TRBJ2-7, with a tentative D call TRBD2 (5 bases). V gave up 6 bases and J gave up 3 bases, with 12 bases separating them. This CDR3 contains 13 residues. Germline CDR1 is MDHEN and CDR2 is SYDVKM. The CDR3 DNA is TGTGCCAGCAGCTCCGGGATCATCTACGAGCAGTACTTC. Amino acid sequence: CASSSGIIYEQYF.

The CDR3 DNA is TGTGCCAGCCGACCACTTAAGGCTAGCGGGAGGGGAGAGACCCAGTACTTC. This encodes CASRPLKASGRGETQYF. The J gene is TRBJ2-5, the V gene TRBV28; 12 bases align to TRBD2. The germline V gene encodes CDR1 MDHEN and CDR2 SYDVKM. This CDR3 comprises 17 residues. The V gene end was trimmed by 8 bases and the J gene end by 4 bases; junction bases not matched to a gene: 14.

This chain uses TRBV15 with TRBJ1-5; D may be TRBD1 (5 bases). CDR1 and CDR2 (germline): LNHNV, YYDKDF (reference sequence). The CDR3 length is 16 residues. V lost 0 bases to trimming and J lost 2 bases, with 11 bases between them. The CDR3 sequence is CATSRDLTGGNQPQHF. The CDR3 bases are TGTGCCACCAGCAGAGATCTTACGGGGGGCAATCAGCCCCAGCATTTT.

This chain uses TRBV6-5 with TRBJ1-1; D gene ambiguous. The ends were cut back, 8 bases at V and 1 base at J, with 17 bases in the middle. Looked up from germline, CDR1 is MNHEY and CDR2 is SVGAGI. The CDR3 is made up of 15 amino acids. CDR3 in amino acids: CASLSSGSENTEAFF. CDR3 nucleotides: TGTGCCAGCCTATCCTCGGGGTCCGAGAACACTGAAGCTTTCTTT.

The chain joins TRBV27 to TRBJ2-3, with D maybe TRBD2 (5 bases). The V end was cut by 7 bases, the J end by 0 bases, with 8 bases between. The CDR3 length is 13 residues. The germline V gene encodes CDR1 MNHEY and CDR2 SMNVEV (reference sequence). CDR3 sequence: CASMSGSTDTQYF. The CDR3 bases are TGTGCCAGCATGTCGGGGAGCACAGATACGCAGTATTTT.

V gene TRBV28 combines with J gene TRBJ2-7; 9 bases line up with TRBD1. Trimming at V came to 7 bases and at J to 1 base, leaving 8 bases not matched to a gene. CDR1 and CDR2 from the germline V gene are MDHEN and SYDVKM. The CDR3 has 15 amino acids. CDR3 amino acids: CASKRTGGRSYEQYF. CDR3 DNA sequence: TGTGCCAGCAAACGTACAGGGGGCAGGTCCTACGAGCAGTACTTC.